This T cell receptor beta chain appears in the sequencing data of a study of shared clonotypes between healthy human individuals. CD45RO-negative cells were positively selected for CCR7, leaving out terminally differentiated effector memory CD45RA+ cells. A note on this clone: Its antigen is undetermined.

Profiling relied on immunoSEQ multiplex PCR, and the TCRdb table lists in-frame clones only, not all of them. The table has about 2 million clones, less than 95% seen once. Study conclusions and caveats: Sharing across four donors was highest in naive CD4 (roughly 5%) and lowest in memory CD8 (0.4%). Estimated richness values were generally larger in naive subsets than in memory subsets.

CDR1 and CDR2 from the germline V gene are SQVTM and ANQGSEA. Trimming removed 2 bases from V and 7 bases from J; junction bases left unmatched: 4. The CDR3 runs 12 residues. This TCR came from a man aged 18 to 29 in good health. This chain links TRBV29-1 with TRBJ2-7; TRBD1 agrees at 8 bases. The source material was naive CD8+ T cells sorted from blood. The chain's CDR3 is CSVEMDRAEQYF. The CDR3 DNA reads TGCAGCGTTGAAATGGACAGGGCGGAGCAGTACTTC.